The T cell receptor (delta chain) described here comes from a study of Vδ1+ human thymocytes. Sequences come from RNA converted to cDNA by reverse transcription. The CDR3 regions were amplified by multiplex PCR from V-gene primers to a constant-region primer. TCRdb applied CATT to the multiplex PCR reads for clone calling. Altogether over 65,000 delta-chain clones are present, roughly a third being singletons, with the ten largest covering roughly 0.26%. Turning to this clone: The antigen remains unidentified.

Study-level results: Many TRG clonotypes were shared between donors; TRD repertoires were essentially private. Around a fifth of thymic delta-chain sequences were Vdelta2, with few Vdelta3, unlike blood Vdelta1+ controls. Thymic TRG and TRD repertoires appeared highly polyclonal. The authors advised highly purified populations and single-cell validation.

Germline V CDR1 and CDR2: GEAIGNYY, EKD. With V trimmed by 2 bases and J by 6 bases, 14 bases remained unmatched. This CDR3 region has 17 residues. Vdelta1+ thymocyte sorts reached between about 97% and 99.6% purity. The chain is built from TRDV2 and TRDJ1; 10 nucleotides align to TRDD3. Source material: Vdelta1+ gamma-delta thymocytes from the thymus. This sample's subset: FACS-sorted CD3+ TCRalphabeta- TCRVdelta1+ TCRVdelta2- thymocytes. The sequence derives from a boy under two years old who had congenital heart surgery. The CDR3 DNA reads as TGTGCCTGTGACAATGAGGGGTTGACTGGGGGATCCTATAAACTCATCTTT. It specifies CACDNEGLTGGSYKLIF.